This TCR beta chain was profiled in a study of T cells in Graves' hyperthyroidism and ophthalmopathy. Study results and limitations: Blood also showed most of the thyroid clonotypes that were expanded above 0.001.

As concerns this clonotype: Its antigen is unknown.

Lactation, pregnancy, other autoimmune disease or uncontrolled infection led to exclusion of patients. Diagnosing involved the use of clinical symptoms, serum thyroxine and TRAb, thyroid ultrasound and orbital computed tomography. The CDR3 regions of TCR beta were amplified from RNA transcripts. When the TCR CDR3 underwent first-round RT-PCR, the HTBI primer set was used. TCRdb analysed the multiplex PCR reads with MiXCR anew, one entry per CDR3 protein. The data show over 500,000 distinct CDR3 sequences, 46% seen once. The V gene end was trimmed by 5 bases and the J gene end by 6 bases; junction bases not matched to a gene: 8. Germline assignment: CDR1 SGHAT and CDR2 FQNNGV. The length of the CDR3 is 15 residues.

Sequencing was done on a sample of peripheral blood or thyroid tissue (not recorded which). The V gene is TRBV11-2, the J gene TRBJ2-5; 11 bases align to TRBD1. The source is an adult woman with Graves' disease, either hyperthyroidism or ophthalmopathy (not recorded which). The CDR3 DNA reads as TGTGCCAGCAGCGACGGGACAGGGGGAGTAAAGACCCAGTACTTC. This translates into CASSDGTGGVKTQYF.